Listed below are T cell receptor beta chains from one sample, sequenced in a study of cytomegalovirus exposure and HLA in healthy donors. Some clones are missing from TCRdb's copy, which holds only in-frame ones; the method was immunoSEQ multiplex PCR. The sample contains roughly 140,000 clones, 9.4% of which appear only once. The sample comprised PBMCs. All receptors come from a male donor in good health and CMV-seronegative. The CDR3 runs from the conserved cysteine through the conserved F or W. A D gene is named only where the DNA matches it firmly. Expanded clones get a size class; other rows say once, few or many, or leave the size out.

TRBV9	.	TRBJ1-2	.	CASTTTSGVQGYTF	TGTGCCAGCACCACTACCTCAGGGGTTCAAGGCTACACCTTC
TRBV9	TRBD1	TRBJ1-2	few	CASSSGQAHGYTF	TGTGCCAGCAGCTCAGGACAGGCTCATGGCTACACCTTC
TRBV5-8	TRBD1	TRBJ1-2	few	CASSPRGQAANYGYTF	TGTGCCAGCAGCCCCCGGGGACAGGCTGCTAACTATGGCTACACCTTC
TRBV7-2	.	TRBJ2-3	few	CASRTSSTDTQYF	TGTGCCAGCAGGACTTCTAGCACAGATACGCAGTATTTT
TRBV5-1	.	TRBJ2-7	.	CASSFVGHSYEQYF	TGCGCCAGCAGCTTCGTGGGACACTCCTACGAGCAGTACTTC
TRBV7-7	TRBD1	TRBJ2-7	few	CASSLDRENEQYF	TGTGCTAGCAGCCTGGACAGGGAAAACGAGCAGTACTTC
TRBV27	.	TRBJ1-1	few	CASSLSASAEAFF	TGTGCCAGCAGTTTATCCGCGTCCGCTGAAGCTTTCTTT
TRBV2	TRBD1	TRBJ1-2	.	CASSGDRGGYTF	TGTGCCAGCAGTGGAGACAGGGGTGGCTACACCTTC
TRBV9	.	TRBJ1-1	few	CASSPMNTEAFF	TGTGCCAGCAGCCCTATGAACACTGAAGCTTTCTTT
TRBV5-1	.	TRBJ1-1	.	CASSLGRGYTEAFF	TGCGCCAGCAGCTTGGGTAGGGGATATACTGAAGCTTTCTTT
TRBV19	TRBD1	TRBJ1-1	.	CASSIGAGGWTEAFF	TGTGCCAGTAGTATAGGTGCAGGGGGCTGGACTGAAGCTTTCTTT
TRBV4-2	.	TRBJ2-3	.	CASSPAEGTITDTQYF	TGTGCCAGCAGCCCCGCAGAGGGAACAATCACAGATACGCAGTATTTT
TRBV27	.	TRBJ1-2	.	CASSYGKGDYGYTF	TGTGCCAGCAGTTACGGGAAGGGCGACTATGGCTACACCTTC
TRBV5-1	.	TRBJ2-3	.	CASSLSIDTQYF	TGCGCCAGCAGCTTATCTATCGATACGCAGTATTTT
TRBV11-2	TRBD1	TRBJ2-2	.	CASSPQARGSGELFF	TGTGCCAGCAGCCCACAAGCCAGGGGGTCCGGGGAGCTGTTTTTT
TRBV18	.	TRBJ1-2	.	CASSAERKNYGYTF	TGTGCCAGCTCAGCCGAGAGAAAAAACTATGGCTACACCTTC
TRBV9	TRBD1	TRBJ1-4	.	CASSAYRGTNEKLFF	TGTGCCAGCAGCGCTTACAGGGGGACTAATGAAAAACTGTTTTTT
TRBV27	.	TRBJ1-4	.	CASSQQGFSEKLFF	TGTGCCAGCAGCCAACAGGGTTTCTCCGAAAAACTGTTTTTT
TRBV9	.	TRBJ2-1	once	CASSLDGGNGNEQFF	TGTGCCAGCAGCTTAGACGGGGGAAATGGCAATGAGCAGTTCTTC
TRBV10-3	TRBD1	TRBJ1-1	few	CAISESGGQGYTEAFF	TGTGCCATCAGTGAGTCAGGAGGACAGGGTTACACTGAAGCTTTCTTT
TRBV7-9	.	TRBJ2-2	.	CASNFAGGTGELFF	TGTGCCAGCAACTTCGCGGGCGGGACCGGGGAGCTGTTTTTT
TRBV27	TRBD2	TRBJ2-5	few	CASSLTAGGRETQYF	TGTGCCAGCAGTTTAACCGCGGGGGGTAGGGAGACCCAGTACTTC
TRBV7-8	.	TRBJ1-2	few	CASSSTQGLGNYGYTF	TGTGCCAGCAGCTCAACGCAGGGGTTGGGTAACTATGGCTACACCTTC
TRBV6-4	.	TRBJ1-1	many	CASRPQENTEAFF	TGTGCCAGCAGACCACAGGAGAACACTGAAGCTTTCTTT
TRBV4-3	TRBD2	TRBJ2-5	.	CASSQGLVKTQYF	TGCGCCAGCAGCCAGGGACTAGTGAAGACCCAGTACTTC
TRBV4-3	.	TRBJ2-2	few	CASSQGNNEVGELFF	TGCGCCAGCAGCCAAGGGAACAATGAGGTCGGGGAGCTGTTTTTT
TRBV11-2	TRBD1	TRBJ2-4	few	CASSFQGAKNIQYF	TGTGCCAGCAGCTTTCAGGGGGCGAAAAACATTCAGTACTTC
TRBV19	.	TRBJ2-3	few	CASHPAGLASTDTQYF	TGTGCCAGTCACCCTGCGGGACTGGCTAGCACAGATACGCAGTATTTT
TRBV5-8	.	TRBJ1-5	few	CASSMRGGGNQPQHF	TGTGCCAGCAGCATGAGAGGGGGTGGCAATCAGCCCCAGCATTTT
TRBV29-1	.	TRBJ1-3	.	CSVRSGNTIYF	TGCAGCGTTCGCTCTGGAAACACCATATATTTT
TRBV2	TRBD1	TRBJ2-7	.	CASRAGTVSYEQYF	TGTGCCAGCAGGGCCGGGACAGTTTCCTACGAGCAGTACTTC
TRBV2	.	TRBJ1-1	.	CASVGEWTEAFF	TGTGCCAGCGTTGGGGAGTGGACTGAAGCTTTCTTT
TRBV19	.	TRBJ2-7	.	CASSAGPHEQYF	TGTGCCAGTAGTGCGGGGCCGCACGAGCAGTACTTC
TRBV4-3	TRBD1	TRBJ1-4	few	CASSRGLGTDNEKLFF	TGCGCCAGCAGCCGAGGACTCGGGACAGATAATGAAAAACTGTTTTTT
TRBV11-1	TRBD2	TRBJ2-2	.	CASSSAGTNTGELFF	TGTGCCAGCAGCTCAGCGGGGACTAACACCGGGGAGCTGTTTTTT
TRBV7-2	TRBD2	TRBJ2-3	.	CASSFTSGRTDTQYF	TGTGCCAGCAGCTTCACTAGCGGGAGAACAGATACGCAGTATTTT
TRBV15	.	TRBJ2-5	few	CATSRAGQETQYF	TGTGCCACCAGCAGAGCAGGTCAAGAGACCCAGTACTTC
TRBV14	.	TRBJ1-2	.	CASSQETDTVGYTF	TGTGCCAGCAGCCAAGAAACGGACACGGTTGGCTACACCTTC
TRBV2	.	TRBJ1-5	.	CASTSQGSNQPQHF	TGTGCCAGCACTTCACAGGGAAGCAATCAGCCCCAGCATTTT
TRBV6-6	.	TRBJ2-7	.	CASTPRGQHSYEQYF	TGTGCCAGCACCCCGCGGGGACAGCACTCCTACGAGCAGTACTTC
TRBV4-1	.	TRBJ1-2	.	CASSQDGKRGGGYTF	TGCGCCAGCAGCCAAGATGGGAAAAGGGGGGGAGGCTACACCTTC
TRBV5-1	TRBD2	TRBJ2-1	.	CASSLELAGVSPEQFF	TGCGCCAGCAGCTTGGAACTAGCGGGAGTCAGTCCTGAGCAGTTCTTC
TRBV29-1	.	TRBJ1-4	few	CSVEGRVRGKLFF	TGCAGCGTTGAAGGGCGGGTACGGGGAAAACTGTTTTTT
TRBV19	.	TRBJ1-5	.	CASNSEGYLSNQPQHF	TGTGCCAGTAACTCCGAGGGATACCTTAGCAATCAGCCCCAGCATTTT
TRBV9	.	TRBJ1-5	.	CASSVGGQGGQPQHF	TGTGCCAGCAGCGTAGGCGGGCAGGGAGGTCAGCCCCAGCATTTT
TRBV6-5	TRBD1	TRBJ1-5	.	CASSTGTARGQPQHF	TGTGCCAGCAGCACCGGGACAGCCCGAGGGCAGCCCCAGCATTTT
TRBV13	.	TRBJ2-1	.	CASSRDTAQNMEEQFF	TGTGCCAGCAGCCGGGACACAGCCCAGAATATGGAAGAGCAGTTCTTC
TRBV9	.	TRBJ1-5	.	CASSEGWVNQPQHF	TGTGCCAGCAGTGAGGGATGGGTAAATCAGCCCCAGCATTTT
TRBV9	TRBD1	TRBJ1-2	.	CASREDRGDGYTF	TGTGCCAGCAGGGAGGACAGGGGTGACGGCTACACCTTC
TRBV28	TRBD1	TRBJ2-7	.	CASSLSGQGAYEQYF	TGTGCCAGCAGTTTATCCGGACAGGGGGCCTACGAGCAGTACTTC
TRBV5-1	.	TRBJ1-3	few	CASSQGRDFNSGNTIYF	TGCGCCAGCAGCCAGGGAAGGGACTTTAACTCTGGAAACACCATATATTTT
TRBV6-5	TRBD1	TRBJ1-2	few	CASSRTRTGVYGYTF	TGTGCCAGCAGCCGCACACGGACAGGGGTCTATGGCTACACCTTC